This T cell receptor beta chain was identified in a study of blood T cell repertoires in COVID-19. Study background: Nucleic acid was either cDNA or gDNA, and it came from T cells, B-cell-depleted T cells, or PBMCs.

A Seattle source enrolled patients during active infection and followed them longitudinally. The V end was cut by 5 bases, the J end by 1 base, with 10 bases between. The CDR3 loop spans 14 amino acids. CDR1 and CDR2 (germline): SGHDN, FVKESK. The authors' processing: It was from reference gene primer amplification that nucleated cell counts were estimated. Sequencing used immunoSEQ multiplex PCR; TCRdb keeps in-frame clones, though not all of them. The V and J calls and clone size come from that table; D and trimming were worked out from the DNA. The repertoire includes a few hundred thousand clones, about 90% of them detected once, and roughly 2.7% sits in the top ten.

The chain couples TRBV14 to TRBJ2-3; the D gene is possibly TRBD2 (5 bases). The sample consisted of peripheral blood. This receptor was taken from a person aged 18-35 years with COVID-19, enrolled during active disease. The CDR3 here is CASSTRLRTDTQYF. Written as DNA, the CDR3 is TGTGCCAGCAGCACCAGACTACGCACAGATACGCAGTATTTT.